Listed below are T cell receptor beta chains from one sample, sequenced in a study of patients and donors after allogeneic stem cell transplantation. TCRdb reanalysed the RT-PCR reads using MiXCR and keeps one entry per CDR3 protein. Here the sample spans about 960,000 distinct CDR3 sequences, over 15% being singletons. The sample comprised blood, either unsorted or a sorted T cell fraction (not recorded which). The origin of the receptors is a human donor who was either an allogeneic HSCT recipient or a stem cell or donor lymphocyte infusion donor (not recorded which). It is not recorded whose cells these are; they may come from a transplant donor. CDR3s include the opening cysteine and the closing phenylalanine or tryptophan. D genes are given only for firm matches. A row's size may be missing; if present it is once, few, many or a size class.

D	size	J	V	DNA	CDR3
TRBD2	few	TRBJ2-6	TRBV9	TGTGCCAGCAGCGGTAGGCTAGCGGGAGAGATCTCTGGGGCCAACGTCCTGACTTTC	CASSGRLAGEISGANVLTF
NA	few	TRBJ1-5	TRBV25-1	TGTGCCAGCAGTGAATATGGGGAAGTCCAGCCCCAGCATTTT	CASSEYGEVQPQHF
TRBD2	few	TRBJ2-3	TRBV9	TGTGCCAGCAGCCTACCCAGGGCGGGGGGCACAGATACGCAGTATTTT	CASSLPRAGGTDTQYF
NA	few	TRBJ2-1	TRBV7-8	TGTGCCAGCAGCCCTGAACAGTTCTTC	CASSPEQFF
TRBD2	NA	TRBJ2-1	TRBV12-3/TRBV12-4	TGTGCCAGCAGCCCGGCTAGCGGGAGGGGGGAGCAGTTCTTC	CASSPASGRGEQFF
NA	few	TRBJ2-3	TRBV7-9	TGTGCCAGCAGCTTAACCAGGGGCCCCCAAGACCCAGATACGCAGTATTTT	CASSLTRGPQDPDTQYF
NA	NA	TRBJ1-2	TRBV4-2	TGTGCCAGCAGCCAAGCCCAGGGCGACTATGGCTACACCTTC	CASSQAQGDYGYTF
TRBD1	many	TRBJ2-7	TRBV12-3/TRBV12-4	TGTGCCAGCAGTTTCCGGGCAGGGGGTTACGAGCAGTACTTC	CASSFRAGGYEQYF
TRBD2	NA	TRBJ2-3	TRBV11-2	TGTGCCAGCAGCTTACGAGGGTGGGCTAGCGGGGGGTCCCGCGTAGATACGCAGTATTTT	CASSLRGWASGGSRVDTQYF
NA	NA	TRBJ2-5	TRBV20-1	TGCAGTGCTAGAGCGGGAGTAGGGGAGACCCAGTACTTC	CSARAGVGETQYF
NA	NA	TRBJ2-3	TRBV5-6	TGTGCCAGCAGCTTGGGGAAGTTACAGAACACAGATACGCAGTATTTT	CASSLGKLQNTDTQYF
TRBD2	few	TRBJ2-3	TRBV7-3	TGTGCCAGTAACCCAACCGGGACTATCACAGATACGCAGTATTTT	CASNPTGTITDTQYF
NA	NA	TRBJ1-3	TRBV5-1	TGCGCCAGCAGCTTTAGTACAGGTTTCTCTGGAAACACCATATATTTT	CASSFSTGFSGNTIYF
NA	NA	TRBJ2-1	TRBV9	TGTGCCAGCAGCGGGACTTGGGGTTTGGGGGAGCAGTTCTTC	CASSGTWGLGEQFF
NA	NA	TRBJ1-1	TRBV7-9	TGTGCCAGCAGCTCCAAAGAGAGGATAGAAGCTTTCTTT	CASSSKERIEAFF
NA	many	TRBJ2-1	TRBV7-2	TGTGCCAGCAGCTCGTACGGCCCTAGACGGTACAATGAGCAGTTCTTC	CASSSYGPRRYNEQFF
TRBD1	NA	TRBJ2-1	TRBV5-1	TGCGCCAGCAGCGACGGTACCGGGACAGTGAACAATGAGCAGTTCTTC	CASSDGTGTVNNEQFF
TRBD2	NA	TRBJ2-1	TRBV6-5	TGTGCCAGCAGTTCTCGGAGAGCGGGGGCGGGTGGGAATGAGCAGTTCTTC	CASSSRRAGAGGNEQFF
NA	NA	TRBJ1-2	TRBV7-6	TGTGCCAGCAGCTTAGAATGGCAGGGTGACGGCTACACCTTC	CASSLEWQGDGYTF
TRBD2	few	TRBJ2-1	TRBV2	TGTGCCAGCAGGGGGACTAGCGGGAGGAATGAGCAGTTCTTC	CASRGTSGRNEQFF
TRBD1	NA	TRBJ2-7	TRBV12-3/TRBV12-4	TGTGCCAGCAGTCCAGGGACAGAACCTTACGAGCAGTACTTC	CASSPGTEPYEQYF
NA	many	TRBJ2-7	TRBV7-6	TGTGCCAGCGATGAGGGTAGGGGGTACGAGCAGTACTTC	CASDEGRGYEQYF
TRBD2	NA	TRBJ2-7	TRBV2	TGTGCCAGCCTCCGGACTAGCGGGTACGAGCAGTACTTC	CASLRTSGYEQYF
TRBD2	once	TRBJ2-5	TRBV5-1	TGCGCCAGCAGCTTGGCCGTCTTACCGGTGCGGGGGCAAGAGACCCAGTACTTC	CASSLAVLPVRGQETQYF
NA	few	TRBJ2-5	TRBV25-1	TGTGCCAGCAGCGCAAACCCGGGACTGGGAGAGACCCAGTACTTC	CASSANPGLGETQYF
NA	few	TRBJ2-5	TRBV2	TGTGCCAGCAAGGGAAGGGGTTTGGAGACCCAGTACTTC	CASKGRGLETQYF
NA	few	TRBJ2-1	TRBV6-2/TRBV6-3	TGTGCCAGCAGCCCCCGCCGAGGTGAGCAGTTCTTC	CASSPRRGEQFF
NA	few	TRBJ1-4	TRBV4-1	TGCGCCAGCAGCCAACAGGGCATGGGTGAAAAACTGTTTTTT	CASSQQGMGEKLFF
TRBD2	few	TRBJ2-5	TRBV3-1	TGTGCCAGCAGCCGAGTCAGCCCTAGCGGCGAGACCCAGTACTTC	CASSRVSPSGETQYF
NA	NA	TRBJ1-3	TRBV20-1	TGCAGTGCCCCCGGGGGGTCCTTTGGGCACACCATATATTTT	CSAPGGSFGHTIYF
TRBD1	NA	TRBJ2-1	TRBV12-5	TGTGCTAGTGGTTCACGACAGGGCAAGCAGTTCTTC	CASGSRQGKQFF
NA	few	TRBJ2-2	TRBV6-5	TGTGCCAGCAGTTACATTAGCGCGAACACCGGGGAGCTGTTTTTT	CASSYISANTGELFF
NA	NA	TRBJ1-6	TRBV4-2	TGTGCCAGCAGCCAAGGACAGCCCGCGGGTGGATCACCCCTCCACTTT	CASSQGQPAGGSPLHF
TRBD2	NA	TRBJ2-7	TRBV18	TGTGCCAGCTCACCACCGGAGGGACTACCGTACGAGCAGTACTTC	CASSPPEGLPYEQYF
NA	many	TRBJ2-1	TRBV29-1	TGCAGCGTTGAAACGTTGTTGGGGGCTTTGCAGTTCTTC	CSVETLLGALQFF
TRBD1	NA	TRBJ2-7	TRBV7-8	TGTGCCAGCAGCGATAGAACCGGGACAGGGACGATTGACGAGCAGTACTTC	CASSDRTGTGTIDEQYF
NA	NA	TRBJ2-1	TRBV7-2	TGTGCCAGCAGCATGACAGTTACCTCCTACAATGAGCAGTTCTTC	CASSMTVTSYNEQFF
TRBD2	NA	TRBJ2-1	TRBV6-1	TGTGCCAGCAGTGAACTCCCGTGGGGACTAGCGGTTAATGAGCAGTTCTTC	CASSELPWGLAVNEQFF